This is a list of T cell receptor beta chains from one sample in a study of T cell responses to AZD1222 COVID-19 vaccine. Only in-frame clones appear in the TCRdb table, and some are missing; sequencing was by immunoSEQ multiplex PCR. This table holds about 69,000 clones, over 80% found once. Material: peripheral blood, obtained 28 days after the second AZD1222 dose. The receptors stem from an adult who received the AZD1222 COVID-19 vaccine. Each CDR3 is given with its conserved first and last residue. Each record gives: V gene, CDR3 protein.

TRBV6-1	CASSEASTGGTYGYTF
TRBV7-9	CASTPGTGFYNEQFF
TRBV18	CASSPRRRGSTDTQYF
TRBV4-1	CASSPERGRGYEQYF
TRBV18	CASSTPGFNNEQFF
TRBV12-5	CASGLAGADTQYF
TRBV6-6	CASRPPGGHGYTF
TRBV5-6	CASSGEAGSGYTF
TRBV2	CASSLRGRGETQYF
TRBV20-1	CSEGMGDTQYF
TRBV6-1	CASSESGSYGYTF
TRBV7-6	CASSPTSTDTQYF
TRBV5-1	CASSADIWNTEAFF
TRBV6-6	CASSLRSGLQETQYF
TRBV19	CASSRQPEAFF
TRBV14	CASSQDLGQGGYGYTF
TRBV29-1	CSVVDTLRRGEQYF
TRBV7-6	CASSLGGTVTEAFF
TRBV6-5	CASSYSAPGKEKLFF
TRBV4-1	CASSQDGGGYGYTF
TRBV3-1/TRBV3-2	CASSQDGAGYIGGQPQHF
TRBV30	CAWSGGTGADQPQHF
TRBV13	CASSSTGGETQYF
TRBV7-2	CASSAVGGNQPQHF
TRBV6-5	CASSYSRVLKDTQYF
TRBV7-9	CASSLGQGTATNEKLFF
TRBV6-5	CASRTGTSGINEQFF
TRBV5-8	CASSRRAGASTGELFF
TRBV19	CASSTGVVPFQPQHF
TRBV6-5	CASLTGYYDYTF
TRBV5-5	CASSWRDGTIPNTEAFF
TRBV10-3	CAISESGQIYEQYF
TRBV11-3	CASRQSTGELFF
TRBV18	CASSPPRGSGKEDTQYF
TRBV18	CASSPQKADTQYF
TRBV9	CASSGRGLEGAFF
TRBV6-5	CASSYGGNEQFF
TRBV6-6	CASSARESETQYF
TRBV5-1	CASRDSSYEQYF
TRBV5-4	CASSSTRSGGNTIYF
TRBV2	CASSRDSSYGYTF
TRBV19	CASSIEGVNTEAFF
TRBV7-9	CASSRTQDNEQFF
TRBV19	CASRVGTGGSNEQFF
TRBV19	CASLPLWGAFGNYGYTF
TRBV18	CASSPGQGAETQYF
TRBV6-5	CASSSPDRSGYTF
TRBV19	CASSIGQHNQPQHF
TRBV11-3	CASTLGPRSLGGETQYF
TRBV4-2	CASSQATGQGGELFF
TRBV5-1	CASRLGAYGEQYF
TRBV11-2	CASSSRGPGTGELFF
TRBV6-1	CASSEDLGTEAFF